The entry below gives a single TCR beta chain sequence along with its context. V lost 1 base and J 10 bases, leaving 17 bases between the germline ends. The CDR3 is 15 amino acids. Germline lookup yields CDR1 SGHTA and CDR2 FQGTGA. This sample was included in a study of shared clonotypes between healthy human individuals. Clones were read by immunoSEQ multiplex PCR, and TCRdb kept only the in-frame ones, dropping some. The sample has approximately 1,500,000 clones; 95% to 99% are singletons. This sequence originates from a young man in good health. The sequenced material came from naive CD4+ T cells sorted from blood. Subset here: CD45RA+ positively selected. The J gene is TRBJ2-1, the V gene TRBV7-3; possible D gene TRBD2, 6 bases. The CDR3 region is CASSLITPGGGEQFF. The CDR3, as DNA: TGTGCCAGCAGCTTAATAACTCCTGGGGGAGGAGAGCAGTTCTTC.